Listed below are T cell receptor beta chains from one sample, sequenced in a study of beta chain features in type 1 diabetes. TCRdb keeps only in-frame clones here, not all; method: immunoSEQ multiplex PCR. This table holds 300,000 or so clones, roughly 14% found once. Sequenced input: naive CD4+ T cells from blood. The receptors originated from a woman in her late teens or twenties with type 1 diabetes. Each CDR3 is given with its conserved first and last residue. The D gene is left open where the match is weak. Size tells how often a clone was seen (once, few, many) or the class of an expanded clone, and some rows leave it out.

V gene,D gene,J gene,clone size,CDR3 DNA,CDR3 protein
TRBV12-5,TRBD1,TRBJ2-1,-,TGTGCTAGTGGTTTGGTCGTGGGCCAGGGGGCGGCCGAGCAGTTCTTC,CASGLVVGQGAAEQFF
TRBV7-9,TRBD2,TRBJ2-5,-,TGTGCCAGCAGCTTGCAACTAGCGGGACAAGAGACCCAGTACTTC,CASSLQLAGQETQYF
TRBV7-9,TRBD2,TRBJ2-3,few,TGTGCCAGCAGCTCCTTAGCGGGAGTGGCGACAGATACGCAGTATTTT,CASSSLAGVATDTQYF
TRBV18,-,TRBJ1-2,-,TGTGCCAGCTCACCGGGGGGATTGAACTATGGCTACACCTTC,CASSPGGLNYGYTF
TRBV5-1,-,TRBJ2-2,few,TGCGCCAGCAGCCCTACTAGCTACGGGGAGCTGTTTTTT,CASSPTSYGELFF
TRBV7-3,TRBD2,TRBJ2-1,few,TGTGCCAGCAGCCCAAGCGGGAGCAATGAGCAGTTCTTC,CASSPSGSNEQFF
TRBV7-9,TRBD1,TRBJ2-2,few,TGTGCCAGCAGCTCACAGGGGGTAGATACCGGGGAGCTGTTTTTT,CASSSQGVDTGELFF
TRBV6-6,TRBD2,TRBJ2-1,-,TGTGCCAGCAGTCCTAGCGGCAATGAGCAGTTCTTC,CASSPSGNEQFF
TRBV5-1,TRBD2,TRBJ2-2,-,TGCGCCAGCAGCTTAGCGGGAGATGCAACCGGGGAGCTGTTTTTT,CASSLAGDATGELFF
TRBV6-5,-,TRBJ2-2,-,TGTGCCAGCAGCCCCGGACAGTTGAACACCGGGGAGCTGTTTTTT,CASSPGQLNTGELFF
TRBV29-1,TRBD2,TRBJ2-3,-,TGCAGCGTTGACGCGGGACTAGCGGGAGGGCCCCTCACAGATACGCAGTATTTT,CSVDAGLAGGPLTDTQYF
TRBV11-2,-,TRBJ1-5,few,TGTGCCAGCAGCTTAGACAGTCGTCAGCCCCAGCATTTT,CASSLDSRQPQHF
TRBV5-1,TRBD2,TRBJ2-7,few,TGCGCCAGCAGCTTCTCAGCGGGAGGATCCTACGAGCAGTACTTC,CASSFSAGGSYEQYF
TRBV7-3,TRBD2,TRBJ2-1,-,TGTGCCAGCAGCTCGACTAGCGGGAGGGGTAATGAGCAGTTCTTC,CASSSTSGRGNEQFF
TRBV6-6,-,TRBJ2-1,few,TGTGCCAGCGCGGCTAACTGGAATGAGCAGTTCTTC,CASAANWNEQFF
TRBV25-1,TRBD1,TRBJ1-2,few,TGTGCCAGCAGTGAATTTTTCGTTAGGACAGGAAACTATGGCTACACCTTC,CASSEFFVRTGNYGYTF
TRBV19,-,TRBJ2-1,-,TGTGCCAGCAGGAGGGTCCGGGATGGTGAGCAGTTCTTC,CASRRVRDGEQFF
TRBV19,TRBD2,TRBJ2-1,-,TGTGCCAGTAGTATGAGGGTGCGGCTAGCGGGGCACAATGAGCAGTTCTTC,CASSMRVRLAGHNEQFF
TRBV9,-,TRBJ1-4,few,TGTGCCAGCAGCCCCCGGCCGGGAGAAAAACTGTTTTTT,CASSPRPGEKLFF
TRBV6-4,TRBD1,TRBJ1-5,-,TGTGCCAGCAGTGACTCGCCGGACAGGGGTGGCAATCAGCCCCAGCATTTT,CASSDSPDRGGNQPQHF
TRBV12-5,-,TRBJ2-2,-,TGTGCTAGTGGTCCCTATGAGAGGGCCACCGGGGAGCTGTTTTTT,CASGPYERATGELFF
TRBV19,-,TRBJ1-2,few,TGTGCCAGTAGTGGAAATGACAGGATCCTTTACTATGGCTACACCTTC,CASSGNDRILYYGYTF
TRBV9,-,TRBJ1-4,-,TGTGCCAGCAGCGTAGGACTGAGTGGGGAAAAACTGTTTTTT,CASSVGLSGEKLFF
TRBV29-1,-,TRBJ2-3,-,TGCAGCGCCCGACAGCGCCCCACAGATACGCAGTATTTT,CSARQRPTDTQYF
TRBV10-3,TRBD2,TRBJ2-1,-,TGTGCCGCCCGAGGAGCGGGAGTTGTCAATGAGCAGTTCTTC,CAARGAGVVNEQFF
TRBV5-1,TRBD2,TRBJ2-1,few,TGCGCCAGCAGCTTGGGACTAGCGGCCTACAATGAGCAGTTCTTC,CASSLGLAAYNEQFF
TRBV30,-,TRBJ2-7,-,TGTGCCTGGAGTGTTGGCAGATCCTACGAGCAGTACTTC,CAWSVGRSYEQYF
TRBV18,-,TRBJ1-4,few,TGTGCCAGCTCACCATCACCGATCGGGGCAACTAATGAAAAACTGTTTTTT,CASSPSPIGATNEKLFF
TRBV5-1,-,TRBJ1-4,-,TGCGCCAGCAGCTTGGGGGGCCCTAAGGAAAAACTGTTTTTT,CASSLGGPKEKLFF
TRBV6-6,-,TRBJ2-7,few,TGTGCCAGCAGCACGACGGGCTACGAGCAGTACTTC,CASSTTGYEQYF
TRBV28,-,TRBJ2-7,few,TGTGCCAGCAGGACAGGTCAGAAGACCTACGAGCAGTACTTC,CASRTGQKTYEQYF
TRBV28,-,TRBJ2-4,few,TGTGCCAGCATTCAGGTGGGGAGGAACATTCAGTACTTC,CASIQVGRNIQYF
TRBV30,-,TRBJ1-2,-,TGTGCCTGGAGGGGCATAAACTATGGCTACACCTTC,CAWRGINYGYTF
TRBV30,-,TRBJ1-5,-,TGTGCCTGGAGTTGGGGGGGGGATCAGCCCCAGCATTTT,CAWSWGGDQPQHF
TRBV5-1,-,TRBJ1-1,few,TGCGCCAGCAGCTTGTGGTTTGGGACAACCAGAGGGAACACTGAAGCTTTCTTT,CASSLWFGTTRGNTEAFF
TRBV5-4,-,TRBJ2-7,-,TGTGCCAGCAGCTCGGACCAAGCAGGGTACGAGCAGTACTTC,CASSSDQAGYEQYF
TRBV11-2,TRBD1,TRBJ1-2,few,TGTGCCAGCGGGGGGACAGCCCAATATGGCTACACCTTC,CASGGTAQYGYTF
TRBV5-1,-,TRBJ2-3,once,TGCGCCAGCAGCCCCACGACAGAGACAGATACGCAGTATTTT,CASSPTTETDTQYF
TRBV28,TRBD2,TRBJ2-2,few,TGTGCCAGCAGGCTAGCGGGAGGGCAAACCGGGGAGCTGTTTTTT,CASRLAGGQTGELFF
TRBV7-9,-,TRBJ2-1,-,TGTGCCAGCAGCCTACAGACTAGAGACGTTGAGCAGTTCTTC,CASSLQTRDVEQFF
TRBV5-6,-,TRBJ2-1,-,TGTGCCAGCAGCTTTGGAGGGGGCGCGTGGAATGAGCAGTTCTTC,CASSFGGGAWNEQFF
TRBV6-6,TRBD1,TRBJ2-5,-,TGTGCCAGCAGTAACCGGGACAGGGGGCGGAAGACCCAGTACTTC,CASSNRDRGRKTQYF
TRBV19,-,TRBJ2-1,few,TGTGCCAGTAGTATAGGAATGCTCGGGAGCCACCTGAATACATACAATGAGCAGTTCTTC,CASSIGMLGSHLNTYNEQFF
TRBV5-1,TRBD1,TRBJ1-1,few,TGCGCCAGCAGTCAGGGGGTCGGCACTGAAGCTTTCTTT,CASSQGVGTEAFF
TRBV7-9,-,TRBJ2-1,-,TGTGCCAGCAGCCCCTTCCCCGTCAATGAGCAGTTCTTC,CASSPFPVNEQFF
TRBV4-1,-,TRBJ2-1,-,TGCGCCAGCAGCCAAGAGGGGTTGAGTGGGAGATGGTTCCATGAGCAGTTCTTC,CASSQEGLSGRWFHEQFF
TRBV30,TRBD2,TRBJ2-5,few,TGTGCCTGGACTAGGACTAGCGGGAGTTACCAGTACTTC,CAWTRTSGSYQYF
TRBV20-1,-,TRBJ1-1,-,TGCAGTCAAGGGGCGAACACTGAAGCTTTCTTT,CSQGANTEAFF
TRBV15,-,TRBJ2-7,-,TGTGCCACCAGCACATCCCAGGGATTCTACGAGCAGTACTTC,CATSTSQGFYEQYF
TRBV5-1,TRBD2,TRBJ2-1,-,TGCGCCAGCAGCTTGGCCGGACTAGTCGGGGCAGATGAGCAGTTCTTC,CASSLAGLVGADEQFF